Below, 11 T cell receptor beta chains from the same sample are listed, as sequenced in a study of blood T cell repertoires in COVID-19. The table came from immunoSEQ multiplex PCR; TCRdb's copy has only in-frame clones and leaves some out. The repertoire includes a few hundred thousand clones, roughly four fifths of them detected once, and 1.5% to 2% sits in the top ten. Sequenced material: peripheral blood. Source of these receptors: a man aged 25-40 years who had recovered from COVID-19.

The chain links TRBV19 to TRBJ2-1, with 8 bases that match TRBD2. The CDR3 length is 16 residues. J was trimmed by 0 bases and V by 5 bases; bases with no gene match: 6. Looked up from germline, CDR1 is LNHDA and CDR2 is SQIVND (reference sequence). CDR3 DNA sequence: TGTGCCAGTAGTGTAACTAGCGGTAGCTCCTACAATGAGCAGTTCTTC. It codes for CASSVTSGSSYNEQFF.

The chain uses TRBV6-5 and TRBJ1-6, with TRBD1 as a possible D gene (5 bases). CDR1 is MNHEY, CDR2 SVGAGI, per germline. The CDR3 runs 13 residues. The V gene lost 7 bases and the J gene lost 9 bases, with 13 bases spanning the gap. In DNA form, the CDR3 reads TGTGCCAGCAACAAGGGGTTCAGTTCACCCCTCCACTTT. Translated, it gives CASNKGFSSPLHF.

J is TRBJ2-2 and V is TRBV6-2 or TRBV6-3, with TRBD2 matching 8 bases. CDR1 MNHEY and CDR2 SVGEGT come from the germline V gene. This CDR3 contains 21 residues. Trimming at V came to 6 bases and at J to 7 bases, leaving 28 bases not matched to a gene. The CDR3 loop is CASSTPLRAKNYGGAIGELFF. The CDR3 nucleotides read TGTGCCAGCAGCACACCTCTTAGAGCCAAAAATTACGGGGGGGCGATCGGGGAGCTGTTTTTT.

CDR3 protein: CATSSGLAGATTGELFF. The CDR3, as DNA: TGTGCCACCAGCAGTGGGTTAGCGGGGGCCACCACCGGGGAGCTGTTTTTT. The V call is TRBV15, the J call TRBJ2-2, with 9 nucleotides matching TRBD2. CDR3 size: 17 residues. Germline CDR1 and CDR2: LNHNV and YYDKDF (reference sequence). With 3 bases clipped from V and 4 bases from J, the junction kept 9 bases outside the gene matches.

The chain combines TRBV13 with TRBJ1-6; possible D gene TRBD1, 5 bases. The CDR3 contains 14 residues. Looked up from germline, CDR1 is PRHDT and CDR2 is FYEKMQ (reference sequence). V lost 8 bases and J lost 2, with 10 bases in between. CDR3 nucleotides: TGTGCCAGCGGGGCAGGAGCCTATAATTCACCCCTCCACTTT. Its translation: CASGAGAYNSPLHF.

This clone has a handful of counts. V is TRBV23-1 and J is TRBJ1-1; 7 bases are shared with TRBD1. TRBV23-1 is recorded as an ORF, its role being uncertain. The CDR3 length is 17 residues. Germline trimming cut 1 base from V and 4 bases from J; bases unmatched to any gene: 12. CDR3 bases: TGCGCCAGCAGTCAATTTCATGGACAGGACATAGTCACTGAAGCTTTCTTT. The encoded protein is CASSQFHGQDIVTEAFF.

The chain uses TRBV5-1 and TRBJ2-3; 7 nucleotides match TRBD2. Germline V lookup: CDR1 SGHRS, CDR2 YFSETQ. The ends lost 3 bases at V and 2 bases at J; junction bases unmatched: 12. The CDR3 contains 17 residues. The CDR3 nucleotides are TGCGCCAGCAGCTCCCCTTCTCCGGGGGGTAACACAGATACGCAGTATTTT. Protein sequence: CASSSPSPGGNTDTQYF.

The rearrangement joins TRBV7-3 to TRBJ2-2; 8 nucleotides agree with TRBD1. V shed 5 bases, J shed 4 bases, and the junction held 6 bases outside the gene matches. This CDR3 comprises 15 residues. CDR1 SGHTA and CDR2 FQGTGA come from the germline V gene. The CDR3 here is CASSEQGVGTGELFF. In DNA form, the CDR3 reads TGTGCCAGCAGCGAACAGGGGGTGGGCACCGGGGAGCTGTTTTTT. Complete variable domain (other parts from reference TRBV7-3 and TRBJ2-2): GAGVSQTPSNKVTEKGKYVELRCDPISGHTALYWYRQSLGQGPEFLIYFQGTGAADDSGLPNDRFFAVRPEGSVSTLKIQRTERGDSAVYLCASSEQGVGTGELFFGEGSRLTVL.

In its sample, this clone was seen once. The CDR3 sequence is CASSLGGQRVYEQYV. The CDR3 bases are TGTGCCAGCAGTTTAGGGGGACAGAGGGTTTACGAGCAGTACGTC. The chain has TRBV28 and TRBJ2-7, with 7 positions matching TRBD1. Trimming cost V 2 bases and J 4 bases; bases outside gene matches: 8. The CDR3 contains 15 residues. CDR1 is MDHEN and CDR2 is SYDVKM in the germline V gene.

This clone has just one count. The chain recombines TRBV7-9 with TRBJ1-3; D gene ambiguous. With 7 bases removed from V and 4 bases from J, the gap between germline ends came to 5 bases. Germline V CDR1 and CDR2: SEHNR, FQNEAQ (reference sequence). This CDR3 region has 11 residues. CDR3 in amino acids: CASMSGNTIYF. DNA of the CDR3: TGTGCCAGCATGAGCGGAAACACCATATATTTT.

The genes are TRBV5-4 and TRBJ2-1; 16 bases map to TRBD2. Looked up from germline, CDR1 is SGHNT and CDR2 is YYREEE (reference sequence). Trimming at V came to 4 bases and at J to 8 bases, leaving 6 bases not matched to a gene. The CDR3 length is 16 residues. The CDR3: CASSRLGLAGGDEQFF. As DNA, the CDR3 is TGTGCCAGCAGCCGTTTGGGACTAGCGGGGGGGGATGAGCAGTTCTTC.